These T cell receptor beta chains were read from a single sample in a study of cytomegalovirus exposure and HLA in healthy donors. Here immunoSEQ multiplex PCR was the method, and the copy in TCRdb shows in-frame clones only, minus some. The sample carries 110,000 or so clones, approximately 8% recorded once. The specimen was PBMCs. The source of these receptors is a woman between 40 and 50 years old in good health and CMV-seropositive. Both conserved end residues are part of each CDR3. The D gene is left open where the match is weak. A row's size may be missing; if present it is once, few, many or a size class.

v_call	j_call	cdr3_length	d_call	clone_size	cdr3_nt	cdr3_aa
TRBV4-1	TRBJ2-7	15	-	few	TGCGCCAGCAGCCGGGGTACAGGAGCCCTCGACGAGCAGTACTTC	CASSRGTGALDEQYF
TRBV2	TRBJ1-2	15	-	few	TGTGCCAGCAGTGAAGGGCAGGGACTATACTATGGCTACACCTTC	CASSEGQGLYYGYTF
TRBV7-2	TRBJ2-1	15	-	few	TGTGCCAGCAGCTTCAGGGCCGTCACCCACAATGAGCAGTTCTTC	CASSFRAVTHNEQFF
TRBV6-6	TRBJ2-2	13	TRBD1	-	TGCGCCAGCAGCCCTACAGGGGCCGGGGAGCTGTTTTTT	CASSPTGAGELFF
TRBV2	TRBJ2-1	13	TRBD1	few	TGTGCCAGCACCGGACAGGGCTACAATGAGCAGTTCTTC	CASTGQGYNEQFF
TRBV29-1	TRBJ2-2	14	-	-	TGCAGCGTTGCCCCCCAGGGGTTCGCCGGGGAGCTGTTTTTT	CSVAPQGFAGELFF
TRBV11-2	TRBJ2-7	14	TRBD1	-	TGTGCCAGCAGCTCCCGACAGGGGAACTACGAGCAGTACTTC	CASSSRQGNYEQYF
TRBV7-6	TRBJ1-1	15	TRBD1	-	TGTGCCAGCAGCTTAATCAGGGACAGGATCTCTGAAGCTTTCTTT	CASSLIRDRISEAFF
TRBV7-9	TRBJ2-7	13	TRBD2	-	TGTGCCAGCAGCCCCGACTGGGAGGGAGAGCAGTACTTC	CASSPDWEGEQYF
TRBV5-1	TRBJ2-5	14	-	few	TGCGCCAGCAGCTTGGCAATGGGGGCCGAGAACCAGTACTTC	CASSLAMGAENQYF
TRBV2	TRBJ1-5	15	-	-	TGTGCCAGCAAGATGACAGGCGAAAGCAATCAGCCCCAGCATTTT	CASKMTGESNQPQHF
TRBV7-9	TRBJ2-4	16	TRBD1	-	TGTGCCAGCAGCTTTTCGGGACAGGGTGGCCCTGGCATTCAGTACTTC	CASSFSGQGGPGIQYF
TRBV25-1	TRBJ1-2	13	-	-	TGTGCCAGCACCGAGGGAGCGGATTGGGGCTACACCTTC	CASTEGADWGYTF
TRBV28	TRBJ1-5	18	-	few	TGTGCCAGCAGTTTAGTCGGGTTCGGCAGGGGTAGCAATCAGCCCCAGCATTTT	CASSLVGFGRGSNQPQHF
TRBV19	TRBJ2-1	15	TRBD1	-	TGTGCCAGTAGCCTCGGGACAGGGGTTAACAATGAGCAGTTCTTC	CASSLGTGVNNEQFF
TRBV2	TRBJ1-2	13	-	-	TGTGCCAGCACCAGGCAGAATAACTATGGCTACACCTTC	CASTRQNNYGYTF
TRBV6-1	TRBJ1-2	17	TRBD1	few	TGTGCCAGCAGTGATTATCCGCAGGGGCAGGGGGCGCGAGGCTACACCTTC	CASSDYPQGQGARGYTF
TRBV6-5	TRBJ1-2	14	TRBD1	-	TGTGCCAGCAGCCGGACAGGGAGGGGATATGGCTACACCTTC	CASSRTGRGYGYTF
TRBV5-1	TRBJ2-2	15	TRBD1	-	TGCGCCAGCAGCTTGGGACAGGGTTACACCGGGGAGCTGTTTTTT	CASSLGQGYTGELFF
TRBV11-2	TRBJ1-4	15	-	few	TGTGCCAGTGGCGCTACAGGGATGGATTATGAAAAACTGTTTTTT	CASGATGMDYEKLFF
TRBV7-8	TRBJ2-1	13	TRBD2	few	TGTGCCAGCAGAGGACGGGGGGGAAATGAGCAGTTCTTC	CASRGRGGNEQFF
TRBV13	TRBJ2-1	15	TRBD2	-	TGTGCCAGCAGCAAGCGGACTAGGCGGGACAATGAGCAGTTCTTC	CASSKRTRRDNEQFF
TRBV7-9	TRBJ2-1	16	TRBD1	-	TGTGCCAGCAGCTTTGAAAGACAGGGCCCGTACAATGAGCAGTTCTTC	CASSFERQGPYNEQFF
TRBV29-1	TRBJ1-2	16	TRBD1	-	TGCAGCGACTGGGACAGGGTCTCCGCGTCCGGGTTTGGCTACACCTTC	CSDWDRVSASGFGYTF
TRBV7-9	TRBJ1-2	14	TRBD1	few	TGTGCCAGCAGCTTAGGGACAGGGGAATATGGCTACACCTTC	CASSLGTGEYGYTF
TRBV6-1	TRBJ1-2	15	TRBD1	-	TGTGCCAGCAGACACGAAAGGACAGGGGTGAAAGGCTACACCTTC	CASRHERTGVKGYTF